The 14 T cell receptor beta chains reported below all come from one sample, sequenced in a study of cytomegalovirus exposure and HLA in healthy donors. Use of 60 Vbeta and 13 Jbeta primers characterized the PCR. Method: immunoSEQ multiplex PCR; TCRdb's copy keeps in-frame clones and lacks some. The sample has about 150,000 clones, 73% seen once; the top ten hold about 4.9%. Sequencing input: PBMCs. The source of these receptors is a woman under 30 in good health and CMV-seropositive.

The gene calls are TRBV7-3 and TRBJ2-4, with D possibly matching TRBD1 (6 bases). The CDR3 is 16 amino acids. Looked up from germline, CDR1 is SGHTA and CDR2 is FQGTGA. V was cut by 5 bases and J by 0 bases, with 14 bases left in between. The CDR3 nucleotides read TGTGCCAGCAGCCCAACAGGGCTACCAGCCAAAAACATTCAGTACTTC. Protein: CASSPTGLPAKNIQYF.

The rearrangement joins TRBV6-1 to TRBJ2-3, with D maybe TRBD1 (5 bases). The V gene's germline CDR1 is MNHNS and CDR2 SASEGT. The CDR3 runs to 15 residues. The ends were cut back, 1 base at V and 4 bases at J, with 12 bases in the middle. The CDR3 reads CASSEVMGLPDTQYF. CDR3 in DNA: TGTGCCAGCAGTGAAGTTATGGGGCTCCCAGATACGCAGTATTTT.

The V and J genes are TRBV5-4 and TRBJ2-5; 10 positions agree with TRBD2. The germline V gene has CDR1 SGHNT and CDR2 YYREEE (reference sequence). Unmatched junction bases numbered 6, after V lost 6 bases and J lost 1 base. The CDR3 has 15 amino acids. The CDR3 nucleotides read TGTGCCAGCAAGACTTTAGCGGGGGGCCAAGAGACCCAGTACTTC. Amino acids: CASKTLAGGQETQYF.

This clone has a single count. The chain carries TRBV6-6 and TRBJ1-1; 11 nucleotides line up with TRBD1. The junction had 6 bases not matched to a gene; V was cut back by 2 bases and J by 4 bases. The germline CDR1 and CDR2 sequences are MNHNY and SVGAGI (reference sequence). This CDR3 has 16 residues. This CDR3 reads CASSYVVGQGATEAFF. The CDR3 bases are TGTGCCAGCAGTTACGTTGTCGGACAGGGGGCCACTGAAGCTTTCTTT.

The chain uses TRBV4-3 and TRBJ1-1, with 9 bases fitting TRBD1. Germline V gene sequence: CDR1 LGHNA, CDR2 YSLEER. The CDR3 totals 18 residues. With 4 bases clipped from V and 4 bases from J, the junction kept 16 bases outside the gene matches. CDR3 amino acids: CASSRTFKLTGGGTEAFF. The CDR3 DNA reads as TGCGCCAGCAGCCGAACCTTTAAACTGACAGGGGGAGGCACTGAAGCTTTCTTT.

V usage is TRBV30 and J usage is TRBJ1-2; 9 bases map to TRBD1. CDR1 GTSNPN and CDR2 SVGIG come from the germline V gene (reference sequence). The CDR3 extends over 16 amino acids. V lost 1 base, J lost 5 bases, and 11 bases stayed unmatched. The CDR3 DNA follows: TGTGCCTGGAGTGGCCCTAGGGACAGGGTTGGGTATGGCTACACCTTC. Its protein is CAWSGPRDRVGYGYTF.

This clone came up a few times. V is TRBV5-6 and J is TRBJ2-5; 7 nucleotides align to TRBD2. Trimming cost V 3 bases and J 2 bases; bases outside gene matches: 7. Germline CDR1 and CDR2: SGHDT and YYEEEE. This CDR3 has 15 amino acids. The CDR3 coding sequence is TGTGCCAGCAGCTATAGCGGGCGGATACAAGAGACCCAGTACTTC. Amino acid sequence: CASSYSGRIQETQYF. Drawing the rest from reference TRBV5-6 and TRBJ2-5, the complete variable domain is DAGVTQSPTHLIKTRGQQVTLRCSPKSGHDTVSWYQQALGQGPQFIFQYYEEEERQRGNFPDRFSGHQFPNYSSELNVNALLLGDSALYLCASSYSGRIQETQYFGPGTRLLVL.

The V gene is TRBV6-6, the J gene TRBJ1-1; D is ambiguous. The CDR3 extends over 11 amino acids. Germline V gene sequence: CDR1 MNHNY, CDR2 SVGAGI (reference sequence). V gave up 3 bases and J gave up 8 bases, with 7 bases separating them. The CDR3 loop is CASSYSTEAFF. For the CDR3, the DNA is TGTGCCAGCAGTTATTCGACAGAAGCTTTCTTT.

This rearrangement joins TRBV6-1 to TRBJ2-7, with 7 bases fitting TRBD1. The germline gives CDR1 MNHNS, CDR2 SASEGT. The CDR3 has 13 amino acids. J was trimmed by 4 bases and V by 4 bases; bases with no gene match: 4. CDR3 sequence: CASSVRDSYEQYF. The DNA for the CDR3 is TGTGCCAGCAGTGTCCGGGACAGTTACGAGCAGTACTTC.

This clone was counted a single time. V usage is TRBV6-1 and J usage is TRBJ2-1; D perhaps matches TRBD1 (5 bases). CDR1 is MNHNS and CDR2 is SASEGT in the germline V gene. This CDR3 region has 15 residues. V shed 3 bases and J shed 8 bases, with 17 bases lying between them. For the CDR3, the DNA is TGTGCCAGCAGTGAGTCGCAGGGTGGGGTCGATGAGCAGTTCTTC. This gives the protein CASSESQGGVDEQFF.

This clone has a handful of counts. The rearrangement joins TRBV9 to TRBJ2-2, with D possibly matching TRBD2 (6 bases). Germline V gene data show CDR1 as SGDLS and CDR2 as YYNGEE. The CDR3 runs to 17 residues. V was trimmed by 0 bases and J by 3 bases, leaving 15 bases between them. The DNA of the CDR3 is TGTGCCAGCAGCGTAGTTACGATGGAGGGCGACACCGGGGAGCTGTTTTTT. Protein: CASSVVTMEGDTGELFF.

This clone appeared a few times. Other nucleotide sequences from this sample produce the same CDR3. The chain employs TRBV7-6 and TRBJ2-7, with D possibly TRBD1 on 8 matching bases. Germline-derived CDR1 and CDR2 are SGHVS and FNYEAQ. This CDR3 spans 14 amino acids. Trimming shortened V by 5 bases and J by 4 bases, and 15 bases separated the two germline ends. As DNA, the CDR3 is TGTGCCAGCAGCCGAGGACAGGGAGGGTACGAGCAGTACTTC. As protein: CASSRGQGGYEQYF.

About this clone itself: This same CDR3 is encoded by further DNA sequences in the sample. This chain joins TRBV4-3 and TRBJ2-7; unclear D gene. The CDR3 covers 13 residues. Germline CDR1 reads LGHNA; CDR2 reads YSLEER. V was trimmed by 0 bases and J by 1 base, leaving 4 bases between them. CDR3 residues: CASSQDRSYEQYF. The CDR3 DNA reads as TGCGCCAGCAGCCAAGATCGGTCCTACGAGCAGTACTTC.

Only a few counts were recorded for this clone. This chain uses TRBV9 with TRBJ2-7; the D gene is possibly TRBD2 (6 bases). The germline V and J ends were trimmed by 4 bases and 7 bases, with 18 bases remaining between them. CDR1 is SGDLS, CDR2 YYNGEE, per germline. The CDR3 extends over 14 amino acids. CDR3 amino acids: CASSPAGGSREQYF. The CDR3 DNA reads TGTGCCAGCAGCCCAGCCGGGGGTTCTAGGGAGCAGTACTTC. Full variable domain (rest looked up from reference TRBV9 and TRBJ2-7): DSGVTQTPKHLITATGQRVTLRCSPRSGDLSVYWYQQSLDQGLQFLIQYYNGEERAKGNILERFSAQQFPDLHSELNLSSLELGDSALYFCASSPAGGSREQYFGPGTRLTVT.